This T cell receptor (beta chain) was sequenced for a study of T-cell memory formation after mild COVID-19. TCR alpha and TCR beta cDNA libraries with sample barcodes and UMIs came from 5'RACE using constant-segment primers. TCRdb itself ran the 5' RACE reads through MiXCR, one entry per CDR3 protein. Of more than 300,000 distinct CDR3 sequences detected, 20% to 25% appear once; the ten largest clones hold around 20%. The CDR3 has 15 residues. V trimming: 2 bases; J trimming: 1 base; junction bases outside the gene matches: 4. Germline assignment: CDR1 SGHNT and CDR2 YYREEE (reference sequence). Points from the study as a whole: The study found contracting CD4+ clones mainly in CM and EM and contracting CD8+ clones in EMRA.

This clonotype was seen a few times. No antigen is known for it. The receptor comes from a man aged 18 to 29 who had mild COVID-19 (a few samples of this study predate the infection). Cell type and time point are not known. The chain has TRBV5-4 and TRBJ2-3, with 7 bases identical to TRBD2. The sample comprised PBMCs or a T cell subset sorted from them (not recorded which). The CDR3 DNA follows: TGTGCCAGCAGCTTTTCCGCGGGGGGCACAGATACGCAGTATTTT. Amino acid sequence: CASSFSAGGTDTQYF.